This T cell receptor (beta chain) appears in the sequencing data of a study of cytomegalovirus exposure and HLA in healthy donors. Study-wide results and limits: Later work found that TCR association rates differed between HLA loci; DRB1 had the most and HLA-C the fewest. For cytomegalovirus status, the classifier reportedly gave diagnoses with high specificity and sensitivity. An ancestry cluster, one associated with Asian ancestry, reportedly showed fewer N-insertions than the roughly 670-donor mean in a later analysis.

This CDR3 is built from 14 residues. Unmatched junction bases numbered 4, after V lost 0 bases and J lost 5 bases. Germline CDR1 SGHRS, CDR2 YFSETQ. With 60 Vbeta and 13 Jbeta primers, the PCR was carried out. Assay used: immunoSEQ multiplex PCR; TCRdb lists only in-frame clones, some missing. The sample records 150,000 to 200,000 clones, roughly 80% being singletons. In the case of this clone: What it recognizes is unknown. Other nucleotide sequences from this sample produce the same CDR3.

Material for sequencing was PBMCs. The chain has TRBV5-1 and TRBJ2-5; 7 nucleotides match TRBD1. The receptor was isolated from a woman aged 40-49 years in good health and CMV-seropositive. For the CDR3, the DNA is TGCGCCAGCAGCTTGGGAGGGGGCGAGGAGACCCAGTACTTC. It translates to CASSLGGGEETQYF.